This is a list of T cell receptor beta chains from one sample in a study of blood T cell repertoires in COVID-19. The repertoire was sequenced with immunoSEQ multiplex PCR; TCRdb's copy has only in-frame clones and lacks some. In the table there are more than 300,000 clones, more than 70% of which are singletons. The specimen was peripheral blood. These receptors originate from a man younger than 35 who had recovered from COVID-19. Both conserved end residues are part of each CDR3. The order of the fields is clone size, D gene, V gene, J gene, CDR3 protein, CDR3 DNA. D genes are given only for firm matches. Expanded clones get a size class; other rows say once, few or many, or leave the size out.

clone_size: .; d_call: .; v_call: TRBV3-1/TRBV3-2; j_call: TRBJ2-2; cdr3_aa: CASSQGDTGELFF; cdr3_nt: TGTGCCAGCAGCCAGGGCGATACCGGGGAGCTGTTTTTT
clone_size: .; d_call: TRBD1; v_call: TRBV5-5; j_call: TRBJ1-1; cdr3_aa: CASSLRGQEPVGTEAFF; cdr3_nt: TGTGCCAGCAGCTTGAGGGGACAGGAACCCGTCGGGACTGAAGCTTTCTTT
clone_size: .; d_call: .; v_call: TRBV3-1/TRBV3-2; j_call: TRBJ2-1; cdr3_aa: CASSQVTAGGIYYNEQFF; cdr3_nt: TGTGCCAGCAGCCAAGTTACCGCGGGCGGGATATACTACAATGAGCAGTTCTTC
clone_size: .; d_call: TRBD1; v_call: TRBV7-3; j_call: TRBJ2-3; cdr3_aa: CASSRTGGNTDTQYF; cdr3_nt: TGTGCCAGCAGCCGGACAGGGGGAAACACAGATACGCAGTATTTT
clone_size: .; d_call: .; v_call: TRBV11-2; j_call: TRBJ1-2; cdr3_aa: CASSLDVWTTVTGGYTF; cdr3_nt: TGTGCCAGCAGCTTAGACGTTTGGACCACAGTAACGGGGGGCTACACCTTC
clone_size: .; d_call: .; v_call: TRBV30; j_call: TRBJ2-1; cdr3_aa: CAWSWGRDNEQFF; cdr3_nt: TGTGCCTGGAGTTGGGGCAGAGACAATGAGCAGTTCTTC
clone_size: .; d_call: TRBD2; v_call: TRBV27; j_call: TRBJ2-1; cdr3_aa: CASSPVAGSYNEQFF; cdr3_nt: TGTGCCAGCAGCCCCGTAGCGGGATCCTACAATGAGCAGTTCTTC
clone_size: .; d_call: TRBD1; v_call: TRBV6-5; j_call: TRBJ2-7; cdr3_aa: CASSYSGQPIYEQYF; cdr3_nt: TGTGCCAGCAGTTACTCGGGACAGCCGATCTACGAGCAGTACTTC
clone_size: .; d_call: .; v_call: TRBV7-3; j_call: TRBJ2-2; cdr3_aa: CASARDTNTGELFF; cdr3_nt: TGTGCCAGCGCCCGGGACACAAACACCGGGGAGCTGTTTTTT
clone_size: .; d_call: .; v_call: TRBV21-1; j_call: TRBJ1-5; cdr3_aa: CASLGGCNQPQHF; cdr3_nt: TGTGCCAGCTTAGGGGGTTGCAATCAGCCCCAGCATTTT
clone_size: .; d_call: .; v_call: TRBV12-3/TRBV12-4; j_call: TRBJ2-7; cdr3_aa: CASSTGWEQYF; cdr3_nt: TGTGCCAGCAGTACAGGGTGGGAGCAGTACTTC
clone_size: .; d_call: .; v_call: TRBV13; j_call: TRBJ2-5; cdr3_aa: CASSLSKGMRETQYF; cdr3_nt: TGTGCCAGCAGCTTATCTAAGGGGATGAGGGAGACCCAGTACTTC
clone_size: .; d_call: .; v_call: TRBV11-2; j_call: TRBJ2-1; cdr3_aa: CASSLGLAFEQFF; cdr3_nt: TGTGCCAGCAGCTTAGGGTTGGCTTTTGAGCAGTTCTTC
clone_size: .; d_call: TRBD1; v_call: TRBV4-3; j_call: TRBJ1-2; cdr3_aa: CASSQIRDSITGYTF; cdr3_nt: TGCGCCAGCAGCCAAATCCGGGACAGTATAACCGGCTACACCTTC
clone_size: .; d_call: TRBD1; v_call: TRBV2; j_call: TRBJ2-2; cdr3_aa: CASSSTGAPTGELFF; cdr3_nt: TGTGCCAGCAGCTCTACAGGGGCCCCCACCGGGGAGCTGTTTTTT
clone_size: .; d_call: TRBD1; v_call: TRBV15; j_call: TRBJ1-4; cdr3_aa: CATSRATGEYEKLFF; cdr3_nt: TGTGCCACCAGCAGAGCGACAGGGGAGTATGAAAAACTGTTTTTT
clone_size: .; d_call: TRBD1; v_call: TRBV3-1/TRBV3-2; j_call: TRBJ1-4; cdr3_aa: CASSQGDSTPGEKLFF; cdr3_nt: TGTGCCAGCAGCCAAGGGGACAGTACCCCCGGTGAAAAACTGTTTTTT
clone_size: .; d_call: .; v_call: TRBV5-1; j_call: TRBJ1-1; cdr3_aa: CASSLVGGAEAFF; cdr3_nt: TGCGCCAGCAGCTTGGTGGGAGGCGCTGAAGCTTTCTTT
clone_size: .; d_call: TRBD1; v_call: TRBV5-1; j_call: TRBJ2-5; cdr3_aa: CASSIPGTEETQYF; cdr3_nt: TGCGCCAGCAGCATACCCGGGACAGAAGAGACCCAGTACTTC
clone_size: .; d_call: .; v_call: TRBV29-1; j_call: TRBJ1-1; cdr3_aa: CSVGGWNTEAFF; cdr3_nt: TGCAGCGTTGGGGGCTGGAACACTGAAGCTTTCTTT
clone_size: .; d_call: TRBD1; v_call: TRBV11-2; j_call: TRBJ1-1; cdr3_aa: CASSRQGFEAFF; cdr3_nt: TGTGCCAGCAGCCGACAGGGCTTTGAAGCTTTCTTT
clone_size: .; d_call: TRBD2; v_call: TRBV6-5; j_call: TRBJ2-7; cdr3_aa: CASGLAGWVYF; cdr3_nt: TGTGCCAGCGGACTAGCGGGTTGGGTATACTTC
clone_size: .; d_call: .; v_call: TRBV7-9; j_call: TRBJ2-1; cdr3_aa: CASSLRYNEQFF; cdr3_nt: TGTGCCAGCAGCCTCCGGTACAATGAGCAGTTCTTC
clone_size: .; d_call: TRBD1; v_call: TRBV11-3; j_call: TRBJ1-1; cdr3_aa: CASSHRTGKAFF; cdr3_nt: TGTGCCAGCAGCCATCGGACAGGAAAAGCTTTCTTT
clone_size: .; d_call: .; v_call: TRBV29-1; j_call: TRBJ1-2; cdr3_aa: CSVGGSYGYTF; cdr3_nt: TGCAGCGTCGGGGGGTCCTATGGCTACACCTTC
clone_size: .; d_call: .; v_call: TRBV2; j_call: TRBJ1-2; cdr3_aa: CASSKQGVYGYTF; cdr3_nt: TGTGCCAGCAGTAAACAGGGAGTCTATGGCTACACCTTC
clone_size: .; d_call: .; v_call: TRBV7-8; j_call: TRBJ2-3; cdr3_aa: CASSPSPLRELITDTQYF; cdr3_nt: TGTGCCAGCAGCCCCTCCCCCCTGCGCGAGCTAATCACAGATACGCAGTATTTT
clone_size: .; d_call: TRBD1; v_call: TRBV19; j_call: TRBJ2-3; cdr3_aa: CASSRGQGKADTQYF; cdr3_nt: TGTGCCAGTAGCCGAGGACAGGGAAAGGCAGATACGCAGTATTTT
clone_size: .; d_call: .; v_call: TRBV24-1; j_call: TRBJ2-3; cdr3_aa: CATSDRRGSDTQYF; cdr3_nt: TGTGCCACCAGTGATCGAAGAGGGTCAGATACGCAGTATTTT
clone_size: once; d_call: TRBD2; v_call: TRBV19; j_call: TRBJ2-1; cdr3_aa: CASSMIPSGNDEQFF; cdr3_nt: TGTGCCAGTAGTATGATTCCTAGCGGGAACGATGAGCAGTTCTTC
clone_size: .; d_call: TRBD1; v_call: TRBV5-4; j_call: TRBJ2-7; cdr3_aa: CASSLGQGINEQYF; cdr3_nt: TGTGCCAGCAGCTTGGGACAGGGTATTAACGAGCAGTACTTC
clone_size: few; d_call: .; v_call: TRBV3-1/TRBV3-2; j_call: TRBJ2-1; cdr3_aa: CASSQEAPRRKAYNEQFF; cdr3_nt: TGTGCCAGCAGCCAAGAGGCCCCGAGGAGGAAAGCATACAATGAGCAGTTCTTC
clone_size: .; d_call: .; v_call: TRBV19; j_call: TRBJ2-5; cdr3_aa: CASSWGGRGSQETQYF; cdr3_nt: TGTGCCAGTAGTTGGGGAGGCAGGGGGTCGCAAGAGACCCAGTACTTC
clone_size: .; d_call: .; v_call: TRBV19; j_call: TRBJ1-1; cdr3_aa: CASTRLLNTEAFF; cdr3_nt: TGTGCCAGCACGCGCCTCCTAAACACTGAAGCTTTCTTT
clone_size: .; d_call: TRBD1; v_call: TRBV9; j_call: TRBJ1-4; cdr3_aa: CASSSGQGTLTRNEKLFF; cdr3_nt: TGTGCCAGCAGCTCCGGACAGGGGACGCTTACAAGAAATGAAAAACTGTTTTTT
clone_size: .; d_call: .; v_call: TRBV5-6; j_call: TRBJ1-2; cdr3_aa: CASSLREAGTPYGYTF; cdr3_nt: TGTGCCAGCAGCTTGAGGGAGGCAGGGACTCCTTATGGCTACACCTTC
clone_size: .; d_call: TRBD2; v_call: TRBV28; j_call: TRBJ2-5; cdr3_aa: CASSLAGGRETQYF; cdr3_nt: TGTGCCAGCAGTTTGGCGGGCGGGAGGGAGACCCAGTACTTC
clone_size: .; d_call: TRBD2; v_call: TRBV27; j_call: TRBJ2-2; cdr3_aa: CASSLWFSGRVGTGELFF; cdr3_nt: TGTGCCAGCAGTTTATGGTTTAGCGGGAGAGTTGGCACCGGGGAGCTGTTTTTT
clone_size: .; d_call: .; v_call: TRBV5-1; j_call: TRBJ2-3; cdr3_aa: CASSLALDSSTDTQYF; cdr3_nt: TGCGCCAGCAGCTTGGCTCTAGACAGCAGCACAGATACGCAGTATTTT
clone_size: few; d_call: .; v_call: TRBV19; j_call: TRBJ2-2; cdr3_aa: CASSPGTLNTGELFF; cdr3_nt: TGTGCCAGTAGTCCCGGGACTCTGAACACCGGGGAGCTGTTTTTT
clone_size: .; d_call: .; v_call: TRBV7-3; j_call: TRBJ2-3; cdr3_aa: CASSLTSGGLPGDTQYF; cdr3_nt: TGTGCCAGCAGCTTAACGTCAGGAGGCCTGCCGGGAGATACGCAGTATTTT
clone_size: .; d_call: TRBD1; v_call: TRBV27; j_call: TRBJ2-7; cdr3_aa: CASSLWDRGPGEQYF; cdr3_nt: TGTGCCAGCAGCCTTTGGGACAGGGGGCCGGGAGAGCAGTACTTC
clone_size: .; d_call: TRBD1; v_call: TRBV30; j_call: TRBJ2-7; cdr3_aa: CAWDRVTREQYF; cdr3_nt: TGTGCCTGGGACAGGGTGACGCGAGAGCAGTACTTC
clone_size: .; d_call: TRBD2; v_call: TRBV2; j_call: TRBJ2-1; cdr3_aa: CAGRPGGVAGGPRDEQFF; cdr3_nt: TGTGCCGGGCGACCCGGGGGGGTAGCGGGAGGGCCTAGGGATGAGCAGTTCTTC
clone_size: .; d_call: TRBD2; v_call: TRBV24-1; j_call: TRBJ2-5; cdr3_aa: CATSDPTSAGVETQYF; cdr3_nt: TGTGCCACCAGTGACCCTACTAGCGCGGGCGTGGAGACCCAGTACTTC
clone_size: .; d_call: TRBD1; v_call: TRBV6-5; j_call: TRBJ1-5; cdr3_aa: CASLGTVNQPQHF; cdr3_nt: TGTGCCAGCCTCGGGACAGTCAATCAGCCCCAGCATTTT
clone_size: .; d_call: TRBD2; v_call: TRBV7-3; j_call: TRBJ2-7; cdr3_aa: CASSLWPGGTSGKESSYEQYF; cdr3_nt: TGTGCCAGCAGCTTATGGCCAGGTGGGACTAGCGGGAAAGAGAGCTCCTACGAGCAGTACTTC
clone_size: .; d_call: TRBD1; v_call: TRBV5-1; j_call: TRBJ1-2; cdr3_aa: CASSQGTVTYGYTF; cdr3_nt: TGCGCCAGCAGCCAAGGGACAGTCACTTATGGCTACACCTTC
clone_size: .; d_call: .; v_call: TRBV19; j_call: TRBJ1-1; cdr3_aa: CASSIWAPNTEAFF; cdr3_nt: TGTGCCAGTAGTATATGGGCCCCGAACACTGAAGCTTTCTTT
clone_size: .; d_call: TRBD2; v_call: TRBV5-1; j_call: TRBJ2-3; cdr3_aa: CASSRTSGTDTQYF; cdr3_nt: TGCGCCAGCAGCAGGACTAGCGGCACAGATACGCAGTATTTT